This note documents a single T cell receptor (beta chain) sequence. Its specificity is not known. The data were taken from a study of cytomegalovirus exposure and HLA in healthy donors. The study's findings and limits: Overall, approximately 150 TCR beta chains were annotated as cytomegalovirus-associated. A highly shared variant cluster was judged a likely technical artifact. Later on, analysis showed that most CMV-associated TCR beta chains appeared to be HLA-restricted.

PCR used 60 Vbeta primers and 13 Jbeta primers. TCRdb keeps only in-frame clones here, not all; method: immunoSEQ multiplex PCR. The sample lists a few hundred thousand clones, 85% to 90% occurring once. This CDR3 is 15 amino acids long. CDR1 is SGDLS and CDR2 is YYNGEE in the germline V gene. V gave up 4 bases and J gave up 2 bases, with 15 bases separating them. The sample taken for sequencing was PBMCs. V and J are TRBV9 and TRBJ1-2, with D uncertain. The clonotype originates from a woman between 18 and 30 years old in good health and CMV-seronegative. CDR3 DNA sequence: TGTGCCAGCAGCATCGATGAGAGGAGAAACTATGGCTACACCTTC. Residues: CASSIDERRNYGYTF.